The 5 T cell receptor beta chains reported below all come from one sample, sequenced in a study of low-dose radiotherapy and immunotherapy resistance in tumors. The time point here: before trial treatment. Primers used for first-strand cDNA, a TRAV- and TRBV-specific set, covered both alpha and beta chains. The TCRs were subjected to amplification over about 20 PCR cycles employing a constant-region primer in conjunction with a V-primer adapter. TCRdb re-derived calls from the reads in MiXCR, one entry per CDR3 protein. The top ten hold about 6.6% of the sample, which has 55,000 to 65,000 distinct CDR3 sequences, roughly 29% seen once. Sequenced material: PBMCs, taken before treatment. All receptors derive from a male donor with rectosigmoid adenocarcinoma.

This clonotype was observed at least ten times. The V call is TRBV20-1, the J call TRBJ2-7, with D unresolved. Trimming shortened V by 3 bases and J by 0 bases, and 6 bases separated the two germline ends. Germline CDR1 and CDR2: DFQATT and SNEGSKA (reference sequence). There are 12 residues in the CDR3. CDR3 DNA: TGCAGTGCTAGTGAGAGCTCCTACGAGCAGTACTTC. Translating it yields CSASESSYEQYF.

This clonotype was observed at least ten times. This sequence joins TRBV20-1 and TRBJ2-1; D is possibly TRBD1 (6 bases). The germline V gene encodes CDR1 DFQATT and CDR2 SNEGSKA (reference sequence). Trimming took 1 base from V and 4 from J, leaving 17 bases between them. The CDR3 runs to 16 residues. The CDR3 coding sequence is TGCAGTGCTAGAGGGGGGCGAGCGGCATCGTACAATGAGCAGTTCTTC. It specifies CSARGGRAASYNEQFF.

This clonotype was counted at least ten times. The J gene is TRBJ2-3, the V gene TRBV2; D remains unclear. V lost 0 bases, J lost 1 base, and 11 bases lay in between. The CDR3 covers 16 residues. Germline loops: CDR1 SNHLY, CDR2 FYNNEI. CDR3 region: CASSEAAGTGTDTQYF. The CDR3 nucleotides read TGTGCCAGCAGTGAAGCGGCAGGAACTGGCACAGATACGCAGTATTTT.

About this clonotype: This likely came from a read error, as a far larger clone is one base away. This sequence joins TRBV28 and TRBJ2-1; 9 bases agree with TRBD2. The CDR3 totals 15 residues. V dropped 6 bases and J dropped 10; count of bases not matched to a gene: 13. Per the germline V gene, CDR1 is MDHEN and CDR2 is SYDVKM. The CDR3 DNA follows: TGTGCCAGCAGGGTAGCGGGAGTTTCGATCCACGAGCAGTTCTTC. It is translated as CASRVAGVSIHEQFF.

V is TRBV18 and J is TRBJ1-1, with TRBD1 as a possible D gene (5 bases). V lost 2 bases to trimming and J lost 7 bases, with 5 bases between them. The CDR3 covers 11 residues. The germline gives CDR1 KGHSH, CDR2 LQKENI. CDR3 sequence reads: CASSPTGEAFF. The CDR3 DNA reads as TGTGCCAGCTCACCAACAGGTGAAGCTTTCTTT.